The rows below give T cell receptor beta chains drawn from one sample of a study of CD8 T cells in ankylosing spondylitis. A single record per CDR3 protein comes from TCRdb applying MiXCR to the 5' RACE reads. This sample has around 250,000 distinct CDR3 sequences, with over 15% found just once. The sample taken for sequencing was blood, either unsorted or a sorted T cell fraction (not recorded which). These receptors were collected from a male donor with ankylosing spondylitis or in good health (not recorded which). Both conserved end residues are part of each CDR3. D genes are given only for firm matches. Some rows mark clone size as missing; the rest say once, few, many or name a class of expanded clone.

DNA	CDR3	size	V	J	D
TGTGCCAGCAGTTTGAACAGGAGATACACAGATACGCAGTATTTT	CASSLNRRYTDTQYF	many	TRBV12-3/TRBV12-4	TRBJ2-3	NA
TGTGCCAGCACCCCGTTTAGGGAGGACAATGAGCAGTTCTTC	CASTPFREDNEQFF	NA	TRBV12-3/TRBV12-4	TRBJ2-1	NA
TGCGCCAGCAGCCAAGTGTACAGTGTTTCCTACGAGCAGTACTTC	CASSQVYSVSYEQYF	NA	TRBV4-1	TRBJ2-7	NA
TGTGCCAGCAGTTCCCGACAGGTTCAAGAGACCCAGTACTTC	CASSSRQVQETQYF	NA	TRBV6-4	TRBJ2-5	NA
TGTGCCTGGGGAGGGACTAGCGGTTATGATACGCAGTATTTT	CAWGGTSGYDTQYF	few	TRBV30	TRBJ2-3	TRBD2
TGTGCCAGCAGTTCTAATGGTGGTGGGGCGGATACGCAGTATTTT	CASSSNGGGADTQYF	NA	TRBV6-2/TRBV6-3	TRBJ2-3	NA
TGCGCCAGCAGCCAAGAGGGACAAGAGTATCAGCCCCAGCATTTT	CASSQEGQEYQPQHF	NA	TRBV4-1	TRBJ1-5	NA
TGCGCCAGCAGCCAGGAACGCGCGTGGGGCACAGATACGCAGTATTTT	CASSQERAWGTDTQYF	few	TRBV4-3	TRBJ2-3	NA
TGCGCCAGCAGCCAAGACCTCCCAAGTGGGGGAGCATACGAGCAGTACTTC	CASSQDLPSGGAYEQYF	many	TRBV4-1	TRBJ2-7	NA
TGTGCCAGCAGCAAACTAGCGGGCCCTATCCAAGAGACCCAGTACTTC	CASSKLAGPIQETQYF	NA	TRBV6-2/TRBV6-3	TRBJ2-5	TRBD2
TGTGCCACCAGTGGGTACAGCTCGAACACCGGGGAGCTGTTTTTT	CATSGYSSNTGELFF	NA	TRBV24-1	TRBJ2-2	NA
TGTGCCAGCAGCCAAGACCTGGAGCTGGAGACCCAGTACTTC	CASSQDLELETQYF	few	TRBV4-2	TRBJ2-5	NA
TGTGCCAGCTCGCGCCGACAGGGACGGTCTGAAGCTTTCTTT	CASSRRQGRSEAFF	NA	TRBV18	TRBJ1-1	TRBD1
TGCAGCGTTGACTTCGACCTCACAGATACGCAGTATTTT	CSVDFDLTDTQYF	NA	TRBV29-1	TRBJ2-3	NA
TGTGCCAGCAGTAACCCTGCGGAGGCGGGAACGAACACCGGGGAGCTGTTTTTT	CASSNPAEAGTNTGELFF	NA	TRBV6-7	TRBJ2-2	NA
TGCGCCAGCAGCTTGCCCGCCAGATCTAACAATGAGCAGTTCTTC	CASSLPARSNNEQFF	many	TRBV5-1	TRBJ2-1	NA
TGTGCCAGCAGTTTAGCGGTGGGCAGCAACTATGAAAAACTGTTTTTT	CASSLAVGSNYEKLFF	few	TRBV12-3/TRBV12-4	TRBJ1-4	NA
TGTGCCAGCAGTTACGAGGCAGGGGGAACTGAAGCTTTCTTT	CASSYEAGGTEAFF	few	TRBV6-2/TRBV6-3	TRBJ1-1	TRBD1
TGTGCCACCAGTGATTCGGGTATATTAGGGCTCGAGCAGTACTTC	CATSDSGILGLEQYF	NA	TRBV24-1	TRBJ2-7	NA
TGTGCCAGCAGCTATACAAACTCGGATCGGGAGCAGTACTTC	CASSYTNSDREQYF	NA	TRBV7-9	TRBJ2-7	NA
TGTGCCAGCAGTCCGTACTCGGGACTACAAACGCAGTATTTT	CASSPYSGLQTQYF	many	TRBV27	TRBJ2-3	TRBD2
TGTGCCAGCAGAAAGAAAGGGGGAGGGAATGAGCAGTTCTTC	CASRKKGGGNEQFF	NA	TRBV2	TRBJ2-1	NA